The present T cell receptor beta chain was sequenced within a study of graft-versus-host responses after intestinal transplantation. About the study: Each patient got anti-thymocyte globulin induction, then tacrolimus and steroids for roughly 3 years.

Of note for this clone: Its specificity is not known.

CDR3 length: 13 amino acids. Trimming pared 4 bases from V and 5 bases from J, leaving 9 bases between. Per germline, CDR1 SGHNT and CDR2 YYREEE (reference sequence). General study results and limits: Among circulating GvH clones, peak levels were associated with early post-transplant declines in HvG clones.

Profiling relied on immunoSEQ multiplex PCR, and the TCRdb table lists in-frame clones only, not all of them. In the table there are some 100,000 clones, roughly 90% of which are singletons. V usage is TRBV5-4 and J usage is TRBJ2-2; D is unclear. The sequenced sample was unstimulated CD8+ T cells sorted from spleen or lymph node cells, obtained before transplant. This TCR was sampled from a human donor who was the organ donor for an intestinal transplant. CDR3 in DNA: TGTGCCAGCAGCCCGCGGTATACCGGGGAGCTGTTTTTT. It specifies CASSPRYTGELFF.